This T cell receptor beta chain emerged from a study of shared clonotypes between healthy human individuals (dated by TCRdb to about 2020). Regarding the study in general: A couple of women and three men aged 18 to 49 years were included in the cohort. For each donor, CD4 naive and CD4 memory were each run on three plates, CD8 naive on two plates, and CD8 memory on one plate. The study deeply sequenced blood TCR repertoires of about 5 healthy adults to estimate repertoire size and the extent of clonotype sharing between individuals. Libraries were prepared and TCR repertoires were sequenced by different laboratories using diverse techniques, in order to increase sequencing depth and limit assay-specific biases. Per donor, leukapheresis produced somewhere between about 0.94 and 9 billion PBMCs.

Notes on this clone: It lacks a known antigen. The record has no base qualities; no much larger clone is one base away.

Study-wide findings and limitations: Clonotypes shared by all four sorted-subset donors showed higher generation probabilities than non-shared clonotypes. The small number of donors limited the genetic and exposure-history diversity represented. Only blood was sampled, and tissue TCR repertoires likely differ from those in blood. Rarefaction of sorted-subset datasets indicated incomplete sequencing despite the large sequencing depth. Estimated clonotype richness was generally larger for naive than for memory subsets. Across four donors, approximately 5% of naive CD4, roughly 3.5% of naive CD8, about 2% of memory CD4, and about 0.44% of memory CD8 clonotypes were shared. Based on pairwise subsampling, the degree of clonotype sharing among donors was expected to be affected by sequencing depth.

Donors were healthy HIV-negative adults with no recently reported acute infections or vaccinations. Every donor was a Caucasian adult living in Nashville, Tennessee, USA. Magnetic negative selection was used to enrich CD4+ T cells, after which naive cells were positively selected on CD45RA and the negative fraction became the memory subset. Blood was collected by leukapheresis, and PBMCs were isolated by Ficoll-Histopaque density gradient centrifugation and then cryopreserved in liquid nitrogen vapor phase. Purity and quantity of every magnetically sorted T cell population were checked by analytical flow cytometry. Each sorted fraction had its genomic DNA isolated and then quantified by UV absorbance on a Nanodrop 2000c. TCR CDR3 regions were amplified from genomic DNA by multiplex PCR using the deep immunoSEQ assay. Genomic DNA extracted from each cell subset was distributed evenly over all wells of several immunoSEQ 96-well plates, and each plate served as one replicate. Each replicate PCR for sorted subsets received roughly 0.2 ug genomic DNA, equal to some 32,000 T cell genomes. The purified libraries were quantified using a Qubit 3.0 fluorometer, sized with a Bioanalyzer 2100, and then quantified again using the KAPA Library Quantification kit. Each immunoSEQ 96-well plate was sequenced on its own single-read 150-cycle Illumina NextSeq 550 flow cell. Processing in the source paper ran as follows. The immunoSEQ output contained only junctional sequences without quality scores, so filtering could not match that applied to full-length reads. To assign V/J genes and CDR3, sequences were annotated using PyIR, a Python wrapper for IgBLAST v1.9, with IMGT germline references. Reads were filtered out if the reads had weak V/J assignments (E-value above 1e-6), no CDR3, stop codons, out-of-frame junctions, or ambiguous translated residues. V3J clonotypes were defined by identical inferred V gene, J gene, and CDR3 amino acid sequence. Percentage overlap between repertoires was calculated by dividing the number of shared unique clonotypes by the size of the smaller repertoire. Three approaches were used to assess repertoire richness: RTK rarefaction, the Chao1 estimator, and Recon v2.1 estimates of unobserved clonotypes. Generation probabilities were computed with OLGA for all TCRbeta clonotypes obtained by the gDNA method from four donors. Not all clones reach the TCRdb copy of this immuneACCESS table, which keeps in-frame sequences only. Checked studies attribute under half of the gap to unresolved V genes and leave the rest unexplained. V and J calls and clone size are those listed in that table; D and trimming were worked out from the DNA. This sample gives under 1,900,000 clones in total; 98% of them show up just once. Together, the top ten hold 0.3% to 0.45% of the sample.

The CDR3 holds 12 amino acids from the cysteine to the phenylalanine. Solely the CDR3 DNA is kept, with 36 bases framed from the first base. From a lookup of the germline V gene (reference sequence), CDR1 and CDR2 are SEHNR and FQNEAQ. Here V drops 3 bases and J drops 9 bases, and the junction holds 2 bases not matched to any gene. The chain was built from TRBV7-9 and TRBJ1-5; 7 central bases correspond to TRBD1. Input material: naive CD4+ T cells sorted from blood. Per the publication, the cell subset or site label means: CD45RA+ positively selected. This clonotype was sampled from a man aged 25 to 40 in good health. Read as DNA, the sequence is TGTGCCAGCAGCTTGGGACAGATGCCCCAGCATTTT. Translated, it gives CASSLGQMPQHF.